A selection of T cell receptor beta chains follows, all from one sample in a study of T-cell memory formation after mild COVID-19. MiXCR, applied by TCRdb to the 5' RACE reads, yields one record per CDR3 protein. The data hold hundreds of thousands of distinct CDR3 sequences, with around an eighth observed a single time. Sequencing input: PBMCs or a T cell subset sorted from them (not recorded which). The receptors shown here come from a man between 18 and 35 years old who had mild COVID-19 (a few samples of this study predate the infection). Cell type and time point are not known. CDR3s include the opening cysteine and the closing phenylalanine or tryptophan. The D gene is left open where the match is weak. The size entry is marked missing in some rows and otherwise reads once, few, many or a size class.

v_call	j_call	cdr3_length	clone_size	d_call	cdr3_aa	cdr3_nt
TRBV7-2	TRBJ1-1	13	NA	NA	CASSLFGGLEAFF	TGTGCCAGCAGCTTATTCGGGGGACTCGAAGCTTTCTTT
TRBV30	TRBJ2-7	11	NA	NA	CAWRQGPEQYF	TGTGCCTGGAGGCAGGGACCCGAGCAGTACTTC
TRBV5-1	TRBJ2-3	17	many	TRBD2	CASSYQRTSGGTDTQYF	TGCGCCAGCAGCTACCAAAGGACCAGCGGGGGCACAGATACGCAGTATTTT
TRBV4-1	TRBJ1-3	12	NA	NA	CASSEALDTIYF	TGCGCCAGCAGCGAAGCCCTGGACACCATATATTTT
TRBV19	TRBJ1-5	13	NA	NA	CASSRDGSGSQHF	TGTGCCAGTAGTCGGGACGGTTCAGGTTCCCAGCATTTT
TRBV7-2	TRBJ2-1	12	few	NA	CASSLASYEQFF	TGTGCCAGCAGCTTAGCTTCGTATGAGCAGTTCTTC
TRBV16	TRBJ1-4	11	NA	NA	CASSHGLALFF	TGTGCCAGCAGCCACGGCCTCGCACTGTTTTTT
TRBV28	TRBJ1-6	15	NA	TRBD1	CASRTGQGANSPLHF	TGTGCCAGCAGGACCGGACAGGGGGCCAATTCACCCCTCCACTTT
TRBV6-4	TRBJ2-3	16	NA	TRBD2	CASSDVGGGATDTQYF	TGTGCCAGCAGTGATGTAGGCGGGGGGGCTACAGATACGCAGTATTTT
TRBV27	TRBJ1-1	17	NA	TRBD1	CASSFSAGQGTNTEAFF	TGTGCCAGCAGTTTCTCCGCCGGACAGGGGACGAACACTGAAGCTTTCTTT
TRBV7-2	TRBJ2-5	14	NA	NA	CASSLDQGSETQYF	TGTGCCAGCAGCTTAGACCAGGGATCAGAGACCCAGTACTTC
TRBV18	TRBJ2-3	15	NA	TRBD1	CASSSGTEGPDTQYF	TGTGCCAGCTCATCCGGGACAGAGGGGCCAGATACGCAGTATTTT
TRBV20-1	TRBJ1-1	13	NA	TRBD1	CSAPGTGYTEAFF	TGCAGTGCCCCCGGGACAGGCTACACTGAAGCTTTCTTT
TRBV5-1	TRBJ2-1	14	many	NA	CASSLVQGYNEQFF	TGCGCCAGCAGCTTGGTCCAGGGGTACAATGAGCAGTTCTTC
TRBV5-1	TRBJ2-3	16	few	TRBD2	CASSLAGSGGLGTQYF	TGCGCCAGCAGCCTTGCGGGTAGCGGGGGCCTCGGGACGCAGTATTTT
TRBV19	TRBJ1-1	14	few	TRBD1	CASRKDRDNTEAFF	TGTGCCAGTAGGAAAGACAGGGACAACACTGAAGCTTTCTTT
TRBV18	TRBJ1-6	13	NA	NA	CASSPGAWSPLHF	TGTGCCAGCTCACCAGGGGCTTGGTCACCCCTCCACTTT
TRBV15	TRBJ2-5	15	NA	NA	CATSRDSGGQETQYF	TGTGCCACCAGCAGAGATTCGGGCGGGCAAGAGACCCAGTACTTC
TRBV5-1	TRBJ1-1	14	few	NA	CASSTGQSHTEAFF	TGCGCCAGCAGCACCGGACAGTCACACACTGAAGCTTTCTTT
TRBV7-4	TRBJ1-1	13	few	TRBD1	CASSLGGTVEAFF	TGTGCCAGCAGCTTAGGGGGGACAGTTGAAGCTTTCTTT
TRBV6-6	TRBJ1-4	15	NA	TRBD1	CASSYSQGAEGKLFF	TGTGCCAGCAGTTACTCCCAGGGGGCGGAAGGAAAACTGTTTTTT
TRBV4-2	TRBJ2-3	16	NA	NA	CASSQRVGSHTDTQYF	TGTGCCAGCAGCCAAAGGGTGGGAAGTCACACAGATACGCAGTATTTT
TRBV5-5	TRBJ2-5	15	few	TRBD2	CASSRPGGSQETQYF	TGTGCCAGCAGCCGTCCCGGGGGGAGCCAAGAGACCCAGTACTTC
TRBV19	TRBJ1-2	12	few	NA	CASSIMDGGYTF	TGTGCCAGTAGTATAATGGACGGTGGCTACACCTTC
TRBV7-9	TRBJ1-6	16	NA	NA	CASSLYATGGGSPLHF	TGTGCCAGCAGTCTATATGCGACCGGTGGGGGGTCACCCCTCCACTTT
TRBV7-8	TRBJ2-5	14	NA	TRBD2	CASSLYGLDETQYF	TGTGCCAGCAGCTTATATGGACTAGACGAGACCCAGTACTTC
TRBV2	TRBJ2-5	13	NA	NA	CASSESVQETQYF	TGTGCCAGCAGTGAGTCAGTCCAAGAGACCCAGTACTTC
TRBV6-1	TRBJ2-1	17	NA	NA	CASSEAWAVDGYNEQFF	TGTGCCAGCAGTGAAGCGTGGGCAGTAGATGGATACAATGAGCAGTTCTTC
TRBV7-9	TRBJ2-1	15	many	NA	CASSLRAGLQNEQFF	TGTGCCAGCAGCTTAAGGGCAGGGTTACAGAATGAGCAGTTCTTC
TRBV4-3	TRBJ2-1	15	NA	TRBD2	CASSHSGGAGAEQFF	TGCGCCAGCAGCCACAGCGGGGGGGCCGGGGCTGAGCAGTTCTTC
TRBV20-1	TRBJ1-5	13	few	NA	CSARRLGNQPQHF	TGCAGTGCTAGACGGCTGGGGAATCAGCCCCAGCATTTT
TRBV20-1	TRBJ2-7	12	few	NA	CSATGSSYEQYF	TGCAGTGCTACTGGGAGCTCCTACGAGCAGTACTTC
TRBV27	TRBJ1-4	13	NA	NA	CASSRTGNEKLFF	TGTGCCAGCAGCCGGACGGGGAATGAAAAACTGTTTTTT
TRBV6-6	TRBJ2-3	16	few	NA	CASRPVGGGGTDTQYF	TGTGCCAGCAGGCCGGTGGGGGGCGGGGGCACAGATACGCAGTATTTT
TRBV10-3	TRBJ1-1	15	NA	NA	CAISESNQAGTEAFF	TGTGCCATCAGTGAGTCGAACCAGGCAGGGACTGAAGCTTTCTTT
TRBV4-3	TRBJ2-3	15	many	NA	CASSQVQGGTDTQYF	TGCGCCAGCAGCCAAGTTCAGGGAGGCACAGATACGCAGTATTTT
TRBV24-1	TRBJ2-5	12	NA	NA	CATRGWEETQYF	TGTGCCACCAGAGGGTGGGAAGAGACCCAGTACTTC
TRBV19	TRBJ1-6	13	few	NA	CASSSNWDSPLHF	TGTGCCAGTAGTTCCAATTGGGATTCACCCCTCCACTTT